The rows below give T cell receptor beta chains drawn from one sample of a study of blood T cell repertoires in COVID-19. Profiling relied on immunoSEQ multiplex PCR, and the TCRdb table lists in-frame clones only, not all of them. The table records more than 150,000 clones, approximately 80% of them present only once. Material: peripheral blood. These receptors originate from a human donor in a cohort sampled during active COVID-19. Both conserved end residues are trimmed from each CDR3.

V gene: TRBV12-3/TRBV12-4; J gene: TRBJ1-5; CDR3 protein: ASSEGQPQH
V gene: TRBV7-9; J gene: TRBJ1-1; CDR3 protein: ASSLSRTEAF
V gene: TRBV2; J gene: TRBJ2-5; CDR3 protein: ASSAAGGTQY
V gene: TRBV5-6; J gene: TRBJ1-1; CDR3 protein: ASRGRPNTEAF
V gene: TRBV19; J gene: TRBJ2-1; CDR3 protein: ASRFDRSSYNEQF
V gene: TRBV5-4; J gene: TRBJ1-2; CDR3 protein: ASSSGTEGHYGYT
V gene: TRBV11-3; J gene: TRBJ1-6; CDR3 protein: ASSPRQGNSPLH
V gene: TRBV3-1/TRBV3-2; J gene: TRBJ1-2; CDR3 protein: ASSQRGPEYYGYT
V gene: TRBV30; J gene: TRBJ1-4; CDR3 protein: AWSVRQLTSEKLF
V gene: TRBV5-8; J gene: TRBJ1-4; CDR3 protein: ASSLGGTGNEKLF
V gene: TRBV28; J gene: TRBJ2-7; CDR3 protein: ASSSLPRDFEDEQY
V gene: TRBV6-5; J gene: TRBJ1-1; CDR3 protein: ASSPVQGITEAF
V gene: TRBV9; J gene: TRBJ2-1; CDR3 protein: ASALNNEQF
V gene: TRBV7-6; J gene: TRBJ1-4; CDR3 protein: ASSLMGQGSEKLF
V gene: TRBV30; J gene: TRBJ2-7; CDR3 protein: AWSGDGGRYYEQY
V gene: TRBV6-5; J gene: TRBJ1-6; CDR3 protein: ASSYQGSPYNSPLH
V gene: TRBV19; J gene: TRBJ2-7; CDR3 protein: ASSTGFGLYEQY
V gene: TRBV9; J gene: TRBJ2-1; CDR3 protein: ASSVGSSSYNEQF
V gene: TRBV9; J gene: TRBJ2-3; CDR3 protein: ASSGQRTSGSDTQY
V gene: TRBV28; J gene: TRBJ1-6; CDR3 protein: ASSPRRGIH
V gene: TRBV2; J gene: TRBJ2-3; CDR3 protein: ASSGTPASTDTQY
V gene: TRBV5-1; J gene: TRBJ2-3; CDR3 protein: ASSSSGRLSTDTQY
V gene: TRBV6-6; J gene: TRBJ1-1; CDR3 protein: ASSPQMNTEAF
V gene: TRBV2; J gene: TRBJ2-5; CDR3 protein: ASSKYGLAGEYQETQY
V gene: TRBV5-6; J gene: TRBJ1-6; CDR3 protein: ASSSGTGGYNSPLH
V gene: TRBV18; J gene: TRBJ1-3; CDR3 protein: ASSQGQASGNTIY
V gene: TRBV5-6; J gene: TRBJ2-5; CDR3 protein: ASSGGPQETQY
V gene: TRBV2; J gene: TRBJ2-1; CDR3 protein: ASSAESPTEQF
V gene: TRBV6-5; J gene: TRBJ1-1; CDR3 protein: ASARVPNTEAF
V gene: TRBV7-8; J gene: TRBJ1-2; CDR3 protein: ASSLARVEFRYGYT
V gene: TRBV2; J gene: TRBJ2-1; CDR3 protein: ASSPRTGVRSSEQF
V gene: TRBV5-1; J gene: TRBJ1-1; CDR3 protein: ASSSAREGNTEAF
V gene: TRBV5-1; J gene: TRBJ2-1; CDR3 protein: ASSLSTGDNEQF
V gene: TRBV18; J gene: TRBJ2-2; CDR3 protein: ASSPLFTGELF
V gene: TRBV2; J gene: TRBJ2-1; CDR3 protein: ASSGGQGSYEQF
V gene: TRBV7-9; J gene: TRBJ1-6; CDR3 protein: ASSFETGGNSPLH
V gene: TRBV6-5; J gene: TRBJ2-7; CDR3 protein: ASSRGQDYEQY
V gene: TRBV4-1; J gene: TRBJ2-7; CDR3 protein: ASSSGLAGPYEQY
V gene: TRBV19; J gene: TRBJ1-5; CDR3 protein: ASSGPWTGGLDQPQH
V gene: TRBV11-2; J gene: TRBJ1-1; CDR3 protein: ASSLGTFKAF
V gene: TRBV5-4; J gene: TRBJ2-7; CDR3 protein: ASSSHSGQGEQY
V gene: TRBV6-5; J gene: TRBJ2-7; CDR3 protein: ASSYKDSSYEQY
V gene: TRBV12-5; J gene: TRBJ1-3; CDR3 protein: ASGLEEVFSGNTIY